The next 6 T cell receptor beta chains were all read from a single sample in a study of cytomegalovirus exposure and HLA in healthy donors. The PCR used 60 Vbeta and 13 Jbeta primers. TCRdb's copy holds only in-frame clones and misses some; the assay was immunoSEQ multiplex PCR. The table records about 110,000 clones, 65% to 75% of them present only once. The sequencing input was PBMCs. These receptors all stem from a man aged 25 to 40 in good health and CMV-seropositive.

This chain uses TRBV2 with TRBJ1-6; no clear D gene. With 6 bases removed from V and 0 bases from J, the gap between germline ends came to 12 bases. Germline values: CDR1 SNHLY, CDR2 FYNNEI. The CDR3 runs 16 residues. Here the CDR3 reads CASRPLGSSYNSPLHF. For the CDR3, the DNA is TGTGCCAGCAGGCCCTTAGGGAGCTCCTATAATTCACCCCTCCACTTT.

The chain employs TRBV6-5 and TRBJ2-7, with 7 positions matching TRBD1. V trimming: 2 bases; J trimming: 10 bases; junction bases outside the gene matches: 5. The CDR3 loop spans 12 amino acids. The germline gives CDR1 MNHEY, CDR2 SVGAGI. The CDR3 reads CASSYKGGAQYF. The CDR3 nucleotides are TGTGCCAGCAGTTACAAAGGGGGCGCACAGTACTTC.

This clone was seen only once. CDR3: CASSYTREGSGNTIYF. In nucleotides, the CDR3 is TGTGCCAGCAGTTACACCCGTGAGGGCTCTGGAAACACCATATATTTT. This chain links TRBV28 with TRBJ1-3; the D is unclear. There are 16 residues in the CDR3. V lost 4 bases to trimming and J lost 0 bases, with 13 bases between them. The germline V gene has CDR1 MDHEN and CDR2 SYDVKM.

The chain links TRBV27 to TRBJ1-1; a possible D gene is TRBD1 (6 bases). The germline gives CDR1 MNHEY, CDR2 SMNVEV (reference sequence). The CDR3 spans 16 residues. Deletions cut 4 bases from V and 0 bases from J, with 15 bases between. CDR3 sequence reads: CASSYSQGQMNTEAFF. For the CDR3, the DNA is TGTGCCAGCAGTTATTCCCAAGGACAGATGAACACTGAAGCTTTCTTT.

The rearrangement joins TRBV6-5 to TRBJ1-3, with 10 bases that match TRBD1. The length of the CDR3 is 15 residues. Germline V gene sequence: CDR1 MNHEY, CDR2 SVGAGI. J gave up 0 bases and V 6 bases, and 2 bases lay outside the gene matches. In DNA form, the CDR3 reads TGTGCCAGCAGCCGGACAGGGGGCTCTGGAAACACCATATATTTT. Translated, it gives CASSRTGGSGNTIYF.

Sample share makes this clone medium-sized (0.01 to 0.1%). The CDR3, as DNA: TGTGCCAGCAGTGTCGGACAGTCTAATTCACCCCTCCACTTT. As protein: CASSVGQSNSPLHF. The chain employs TRBV7-2 and TRBJ1-6, with D possibly TRBD1 on 6 matching bases. CDR1 is SGHTA and CDR2 is FQGNSA in the germline V gene. CDR3 size: 14 residues. Trimming removed 6 bases from V and 6 bases from J, with 12 bases in between.